This is a list of T cell receptor beta chains from one sample in a study of shared clonotypes between healthy human individuals. Method: immunoSEQ multiplex PCR; TCRdb's copy keeps in-frame clones and lacks some. Of 740,000 or so clones in the sample, around 78% were seen once. Sequencing used memory CD4+ T cells sorted from blood. These receptors came from a woman younger than 45 in good health. Each CDR3 is given with its conserved first and last residue. The order of the fields is clone size, J gene, D gene, V gene, CDR3 protein, CDR3 DNA. D genes are given only for firm matches. Not all rows give a size; the values are once, few, many and, for expanded clones, a class.

>.|TRBJ2-3|TRBD2|TRBV19
CASTRGWGPGTSGHCTDTQYF
TGTGCCAGTACCCGGGGATGGGGGCCCGGGACTAGCGGGCACTGCACAGATACGCAGTATTTT
>many|TRBJ1-1|.|TRBV14
CASSQGYSWGRNTEAFF
TGTGCCAGCAGCCAAGGTTATTCGTGGGGGCGGAACACTGAAGCTTTCTTT
>.|TRBJ2-7|.|TRBV5-1
CASSWGLYEQYF
TGCGCCAGCAGCTGGGGACTTTACGAGCAGTACTTC
>.|TRBJ1-1|.|TRBV5-6
CASSSLTLTVEAFF
TGTGCCAGCAGCTCACTAACTCTAACAGTTGAAGCTTTCTTT
>.|TRBJ1-2|TRBD1|TRBV29-1
CSVASLDRSTVVLGGYTF
TGCAGCGTAGCTTCTCTGGACAGGTCTACGGTTGTGTTAGGTGGCTACACCTTC
>.|TRBJ2-2|.|TRBV7-8
CASSLNVGGVGKTGELFF
TGTGCCAGCAGCCTAAACGTGGGGGGAGTGGGTAAAACCGGGGAGCTGTTTTTT
>.|TRBJ2-2|TRBD1|TRBV30
CAWRATGTGELFF
TGTGCCTGGAGAGCGACAGGGACCGGGGAGCTGTTTTTT
>.|TRBJ1-1|.|TRBV20-1
CSTKRNTEAFF
TGCAGTACAAAGAGAAACACTGAAGCTTTCTTT
>few|TRBJ2-1|TRBD2|TRBV29-1
CSVAGLAGIGREQFF
TGCAGCGTTGCGGGCCTAGCGGGAATCGGACGTGAGCAGTTCTTC
>.|TRBJ2-5|TRBD1|TRBV11-2
CASSAPGQGAETQYF
TGTGCCAGCAGCGCCCCGGGACAGGGGGCTGAGACCCAGTACTTC
>few|TRBJ1-4|.|TRBV9
CASSVYSGEKLFF
TGTGCCAGCAGCGTTTATAGCGGAGAAAAACTGTTTTTT
>many|TRBJ2-7|.|TRBV4-2
CASSQEFRYEQYF
TGTGCCAGCAGCCAAGAATTCAGGTACGAGCAGTACTTC
>.|TRBJ2-2|.|TRBV7-6
CASSPSSSPNTGELFF
TGTGCCAGCAGCCCTTCTAGCTCCCCGAACACCGGGGAGCTGTTTTTT
>.|TRBJ1-1|TRBD1|TRBV7-2
CASSQQRDSLEAFF
TGTGCCAGCAGCCAACAACGGGACAGCCTTGAAGCTTTCTTT
>.|TRBJ2-2|TRBD2|TRBV18
CASSPRGGPGTGELFF
TGTGCCAGCTCACCACGGGGGGGACCGGGCACCGGGGAGCTGTTTTTT
>.|TRBJ2-3|TRBD2|TRBV7-3
CASSSGLAGLTDTQYF
TGTGCCAGCAGCTCCGGACTAGCGGGTCTCACAGATACGCAGTATTTT
>few|TRBJ1-5|.|TRBV4-1
CASSQDRSRNQPQHF
TGCGCCAGCAGCCAAGACAGGTCCCGAAATCAGCCCCAGCATTTT
>.|TRBJ2-5|TRBD2|TRBV15
CATSRDRGEVETQYF
TGTGCCACCAGCAGAGATCGGGGGGAGGTTGAGACCCAGTACTTC
>.|TRBJ2-3|TRBD2|TRBV19
CASNPGLATDTQYF
TGTGCCAGTAACCCGGGACTAGCGACAGATACGCAGTATTTT
>.|TRBJ2-5|.|TRBV28
CASSPYDPNVQETQYF
TGTGCCAGCAGTCCGTACGACCCAAACGTACAAGAGACCCAGTACTTC
>.|TRBJ1-2|TRBD1|TRBV5-6
CASSPNPIGTGEGYTF
TGTGCCAGCAGCCCCAACCCGATCGGGACAGGGGAGGGCTACACCTTC
>.|TRBJ1-5|.|TRBV27
CASSLGVDQPQHF
TGTGCCAGCAGTTTGGGGGTGGATCAGCCCCAGCATTTT
>few|TRBJ2-1|.|TRBV27
CASSLEPGSYNEQFF
TGTGCCAGCAGTTTGGAACCCGGGAGCTACAATGAGCAGTTCTTC
>once|TRBJ1-2|.|TRBV6-1
CASSDHGVAGYTF
TGTGCCAGCAGTGATCATGGGGTGGCTGGCTACACCTTC
>.|TRBJ1-1|.|TRBV7-8
CASSFTVTTGLVEAFF
TGTGCCAGCAGCTTTACCGTAACCACAGGGTTAGTTGAAGCTTTCTTT
>.|TRBJ2-2|.|TRBV4-1
CASNKRVGTGELFF
TGCGCCAGCAACAAACGTGTGGGCACCGGGGAGCTGTTTTTT
>many|TRBJ1-3|.|TRBV28
CASSPPWGGNTIYF
TGTGCCAGCAGCCCGCCTTGGGGCGGAAACACCATATATTTT
>.|TRBJ2-1|.|TRBV29-1
CSVEVSYYNEQFF
TGCAGCGTTGAAGTCAGCTACTACAATGAGCAGTTCTTC
>few|TRBJ2-7|.|TRBV20-1
CSARGNYEQYF
TGCAGTGCTAGAGGAAACTACGAGCAGTACTTC
>.|TRBJ2-3|.|TRBV19
CASSIVYWGSANHTDTQYF
TGTGCCAGTAGTATTGTCTACTGGGGGAGCGCCAACCACACAGATACGCAGTATTTT
>once|TRBJ1-1|TRBD1|TRBV19
CASRMTGRNTEAFF
TGTGCCAGTAGAATGACAGGGCGTAACACTGAAGCTTTCTTT
>.|TRBJ2-1|.|TRBV30
CAWSLGGTTYNEQFF
TGTGCCTGGAGTTTAGGTGGGACAACCTACAATGAGCAGTTCTTC
>.|TRBJ1-5|TRBD1|TRBV15
CATSRGQGPLGSQHF
TGTGCCACCAGCAGAGGACAGGGCCCTCTGGGGTCCCAGCATTTT
>once|TRBJ2-1|.|TRBV28
CASSSRARVGEQFF
TGTGCCAGCAGTTCCCGCGCCAGGGTTGGGGAGCAGTTCTTC
>.|TRBJ2-1|.|TRBV5-1
CASSSVDSYNEQFF
TGCGCCAGCAGCTCTGTAGACTCCTACAATGAGCAGTTCTTC